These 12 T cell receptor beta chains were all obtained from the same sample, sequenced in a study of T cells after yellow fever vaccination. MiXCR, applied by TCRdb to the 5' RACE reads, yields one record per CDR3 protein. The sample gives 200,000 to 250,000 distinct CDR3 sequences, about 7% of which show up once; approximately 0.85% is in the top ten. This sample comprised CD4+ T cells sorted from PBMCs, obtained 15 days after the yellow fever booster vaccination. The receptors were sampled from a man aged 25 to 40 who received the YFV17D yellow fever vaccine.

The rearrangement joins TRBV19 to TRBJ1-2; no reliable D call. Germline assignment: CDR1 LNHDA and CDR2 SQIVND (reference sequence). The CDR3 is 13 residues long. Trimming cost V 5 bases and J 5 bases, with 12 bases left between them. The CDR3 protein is CASSDARLYGYTF. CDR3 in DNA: TGTGCCAGTAGTGACGCTAGATTGTATGGCTACACCTTC.

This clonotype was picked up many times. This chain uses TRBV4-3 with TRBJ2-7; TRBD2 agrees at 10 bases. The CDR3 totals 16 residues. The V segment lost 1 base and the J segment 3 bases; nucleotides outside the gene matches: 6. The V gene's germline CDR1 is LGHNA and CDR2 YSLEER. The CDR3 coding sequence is TGCGCCAGCAGCCAAGGGGCTAGCGGGAGATTCTACGAGCAGTACTTC. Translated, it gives CASSQGASGRFYEQYF.

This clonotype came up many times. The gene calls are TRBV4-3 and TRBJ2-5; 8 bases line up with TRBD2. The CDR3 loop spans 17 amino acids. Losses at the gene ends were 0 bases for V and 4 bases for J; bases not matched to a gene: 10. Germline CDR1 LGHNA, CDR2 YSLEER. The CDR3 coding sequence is TGCGCCAGCAGCCAAGATCCACCGGTCGGGGGGGGAGAGACCCAGTACTTC. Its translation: CASSQDPPVGGGETQYF.

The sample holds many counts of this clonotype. The CDR3 spells CASSQDTSDYEQYF. Here the CDR3 DNA reads TGTGCCAGCAGCCAAGATACCAGCGACTACGAGCAGTACTTC. The chain recombines TRBV4-2 with TRBJ2-7; D gene ambiguous. Germline values: CDR1 LGHNA, CDR2 YNFKEQ. The CDR3 sequence is 14 residues long. The ends were cut back, 0 bases at V and 3 bases at J, with 9 bases in the middle.

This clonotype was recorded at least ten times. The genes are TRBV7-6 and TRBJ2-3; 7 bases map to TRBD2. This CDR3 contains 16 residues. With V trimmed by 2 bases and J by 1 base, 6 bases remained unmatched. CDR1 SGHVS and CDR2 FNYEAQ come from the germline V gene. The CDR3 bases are TGTGCCAGCAGCTTAAGACGGGAGGCTCGCACAGATACGCAGTATTTT. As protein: CASSLRREARTDTQYF.

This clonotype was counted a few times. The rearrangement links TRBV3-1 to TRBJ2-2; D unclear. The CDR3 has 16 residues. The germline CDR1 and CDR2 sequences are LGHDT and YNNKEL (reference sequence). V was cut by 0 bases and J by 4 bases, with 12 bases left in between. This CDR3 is CASSQDLTSGTGELFF. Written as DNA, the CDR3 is TGTGCCAGCAGCCAAGATCTCACCTCGGGCACCGGGGAGCTGTTTTTT.

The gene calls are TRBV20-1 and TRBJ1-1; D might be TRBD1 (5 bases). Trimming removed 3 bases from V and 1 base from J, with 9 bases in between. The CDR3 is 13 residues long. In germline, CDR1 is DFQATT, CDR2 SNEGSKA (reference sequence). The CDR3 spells CSASRARNTEAFF. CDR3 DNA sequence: TGCAGTGCTAGCAGGGCCAGGAACACTGAAGCTTTCTTT.

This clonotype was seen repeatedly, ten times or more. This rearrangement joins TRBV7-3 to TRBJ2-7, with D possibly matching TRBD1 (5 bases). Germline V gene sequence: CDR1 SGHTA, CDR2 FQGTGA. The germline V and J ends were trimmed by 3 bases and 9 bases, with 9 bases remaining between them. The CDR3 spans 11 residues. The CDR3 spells CASSLQGPQYF. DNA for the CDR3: TGTGCCAGCAGCTTGCAGGGCCCGCAGTACTTC.

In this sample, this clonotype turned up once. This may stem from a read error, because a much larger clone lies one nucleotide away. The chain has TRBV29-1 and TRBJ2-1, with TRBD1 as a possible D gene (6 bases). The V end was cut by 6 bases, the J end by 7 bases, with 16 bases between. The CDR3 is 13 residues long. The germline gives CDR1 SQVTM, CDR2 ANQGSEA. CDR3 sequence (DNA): TGCAGCGTCACAGGGAGTGACAAGAATGAGCAGTTCTTC. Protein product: CSVTGSDKNEQFF.

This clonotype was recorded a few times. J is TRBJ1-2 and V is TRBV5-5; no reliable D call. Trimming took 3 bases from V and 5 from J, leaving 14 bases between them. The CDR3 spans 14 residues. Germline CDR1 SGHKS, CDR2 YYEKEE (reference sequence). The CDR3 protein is CASSSRVGPYGYTF. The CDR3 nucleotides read TGTGCCAGCAGCTCACGCGTAGGTCCTTATGGCTACACCTTC.

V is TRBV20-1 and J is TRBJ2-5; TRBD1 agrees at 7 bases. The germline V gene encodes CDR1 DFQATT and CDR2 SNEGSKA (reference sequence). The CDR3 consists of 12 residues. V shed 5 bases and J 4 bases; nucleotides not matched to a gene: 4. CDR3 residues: CSAEQGRETQYF. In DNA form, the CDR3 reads TGCAGTGCTGAACAGGGGAGAGAGACCCAGTACTTC.

CDR3 sequence reads: CSHKGREGLNEQFF. The CDR3 DNA sequence: TGCAGCCACAAAGGACGGGAGGGCCTCAATGAGCAGTTCTTC. This sequence joins TRBV29-1 and TRBJ2-1; 8 positions agree with TRBD2. The germline V gene has CDR1 SQVTM and CDR2 ANQGSEA. This CDR3 spans 14 amino acids. Trimming removed 8 bases from V and 6 bases from J; junction bases left unmatched: 12.